This entry lists 18 T cell receptor beta chains sequenced from one sample in a study of CD8+ T cells in alopecia areata. Isolated RNA was reverse transcribed into cDNA used as the sequencing template. Only in-frame clones appear in the TCRdb table, and some are missing; sequencing was by immunoSEQ multiplex PCR. This repertoire shows 85,000 to 110,000 clones, just over 85% found once; its top ten account for over 8.5%. Documented treatment: oral pan-JAK inhibitor, 5-10 mg twice daily. Sequences were derived from CD8+ T cells sorted from blood, sampled at roughly week 30, from a patient treated with tofacitinib. The receptor set was obtained from a human donor with alopecia areata.

The chain links TRBV5-1 to TRBJ1-1; D gene uncertain. The germline CDR1 and CDR2 sequences are SGHRS and YFSETQ. This CDR3 comprises 15 residues. V was clipped by 0 bases and J by 1 base, with 10 bases between them. CDR3 bases: TGCGCCAGCAGCTTGGACCCCCCTGGGAACACTGAAGCTTTCTTT. It encodes CASSLDPPGNTEAFF. Looking up the rest from reference TRBV5-1 and TRBJ1-1 gives the full variable domain: KAGVTQTPRYLIKTRGQQVTLSCSPISGHRSVSWYQQTPGQGLQFLFEYFSETQRNKGNFPGRFSGRQFSNSRSEMNVSTLELGDSALYLCASSLDPPGNTEAFFGQGTRLTVV.

The J gene is TRBJ2-1, the V gene TRBV9; possible D gene TRBD2, 7 bases. V was clipped by 3 bases and J by 0 bases, with 10 bases between them. Looked up from germline, CDR1 is SGDLS and CDR2 is YYNGEE. This CDR3 spans 15 amino acids. This CDR3 is CASSEGGSSYNEQFF. CDR3 in DNA: TGTGCCAGCAGCGAGGGGGGGAGCTCCTACAATGAGCAGTTCTTC.

The chain combines TRBV25-1 with TRBJ2-5; TRBD1 is a possible D gene (5 bases). V lost 1 base to trimming and J lost 1 base, with 10 bases between them. Germline CDR1 and CDR2: MGHDK and SYGVNS. There are 15 residues in the CDR3. The CDR3 loop reads CASSESPGIQETQYF. The CDR3 DNA is TGTGCCAGCAGTGAATCCCCAGGGATCCAAGAGACCCAGTACTTC.

The rearrangement links TRBV5-5 to TRBJ2-3; 11 positions match TRBD2. The CDR3 is 18 residues long. Trimming at V came to 3 bases and at J to 0 bases, leaving 9 bases not matched to a gene. The germline CDR1 and CDR2 sequences are SGHKS and YYEKEE (reference sequence). The DNA for the CDR3 is TGTGCCAGCAGCTCAACTCCGGGACTAGCGGCTAGCACAGATACGCAGTATTTT. Translation gives CASSSTPGLAASTDTQYF.

The chain has TRBV5-1 and TRBJ2-7; unclear D gene. The CDR3 length is 13 residues. Trimming stripped 3 bases from V and 4 bases from J, with 11 bases between. Per the germline V gene, CDR1 is SGHRS and CDR2 is YFSETQ. The CDR3 DNA reads TGCGCCAGCAGCTCAGGTCCGAGTTACGAGCAGTACTTC. Encoded protein: CASSSGPSYEQYF. Filled out from reference TRBV5-1 and TRBJ2-7, the complete variable domain reads KAGVTQTPRYLIKTRGQQVTLSCSPISGHRSVSWYQQTPGQGLQFLFEYFSETQRNKGNFPGRFSGRQFSNSRSEMNVSTLELGDSALYLCASSSGPSYEQYFGPGTRLTVT.

This clone was observed a single time. The chain recombines TRBV29-1 with TRBJ2-1; D ambiguous. Germline CDR1 and CDR2: SQVTM and ANQGSEA. The CDR3 runs to 14 residues. V lost 8 bases and J 8 bases, leaving 22 bases between the germline ends. The CDR3 DNA follows: TGCAGCCTTGGCCCCGTTCGACTCCTCCATGAGCAGTTCTTC. This gives the protein CSLGPVRLLHEQFF.

As for this clone: Other nucleotide sequences in the sample specify the same CDR3. V gene TRBV27 combines with J gene TRBJ2-7; the D is unclear. The CDR3 loop spans 14 amino acids. V lost 0 bases and J 0 bases, leaving 6 bases between the germline ends. Germline V CDR1 and CDR2: MNHEY, SMNVEV (reference sequence). The CDR3 nucleotides are TGTGCCAGCAGTTTATCATCGAGCTCCTACGAGCAGTACTTC. It yields the protein CASSLSSSSYEQYF.

In nucleotides, the CDR3 is TGTGCCAGCAGCTCGGACAGGGACTCCTACGAGCAGTACTTC. Its protein product is CASSSDRDSYEQYF. This rearrangement joins TRBV7-9 to TRBJ2-7, with TRBD1 identical over 8 bases. The CDR3 extends over 14 amino acids. Germline trimming cut 4 bases from V and 0 bases from J; bases unmatched to any gene: 2. The V gene's germline CDR1 is SEHNR and CDR2 FQNEAQ (reference sequence).

The V call is TRBV6-4, the J call TRBJ2-4; 7 bases are shared with TRBD1. The CDR3 is 14 residues long. The V and J ends lost 6 bases and 6 bases, in that order; junction bases with no gene match: 8. Germline CDR1 reads MRHNA; CDR2 reads SNTAGT. CDR3: CASSPGTDLNIQYF. The CDR3 DNA is TGTGCCAGCAGCCCCGGGACAGATCTAAACATTCAGTACTTC.

As for this clone: At one of its ends the junction is not consistent with the germline gene, which may arise from a read error. The chain couples TRBV7-9 to TRBJ2-1; D is undetermined. This CDR3 has 15 residues. Looked up from germline, CDR1 is SEHNR and CDR2 is FQNEAQ (reference sequence). The DNA of the CDR3 is TGTGCCAGCAGCTCAACGATCCACAGTAATGGCGTTAAGATCTTC. Protein sequence: CASSSTIHSNGVKIF.

The chain uses TRBV7-2 and TRBJ2-7; TRBD2 aligns across 13 bases. The CDR3 is 18 amino acids. Per the germline V gene, CDR1 is SGHTA and CDR2 is FQGNSA. The V segment lost 2 bases and the J segment 2 bases; nucleotides outside the gene matches: 9. In nucleotides, the CDR3 is TGTGCCAGCAGCTTACCTCCGGGACTAGCGGGGACCGCCTACGAGCAGTACTTC. Its translation: CASSLPPGLAGTAYEQYF.

This chain uses TRBV13 with TRBJ2-2; D possibly corresponds to TRBD1 (5 bases). Between the trimmed V and J ends, which lost 6 bases and 0 bases, there was a span of 11 bases. The length of the CDR3 is 15 residues. Germline V gives CDR1 PRHDT, CDR2 FYEKMQ (reference sequence). CDR3 nucleotides: TGTGCCAGCAGACCCAGACAGACGAACACCGGGGAGCTGTTTTTT. The encoded protein is CASRPRQTNTGELFF.

The CDR3 coding sequence is TGCAGCGTTGAGCTGACAGGGGGCAATGAGCAGTTCTTC. Its translation: CSVELTGGNEQFF. V and J are TRBV29-1 and TRBJ2-1, with TRBD1 matching 9 bases. Per germline, CDR1 SQVTM and CDR2 ANQGSEA. The CDR3 is 13 amino acids. The V gene end was trimmed by 3 bases and the J gene end by 6 bases; junction bases not matched to a gene: 3.

V is TRBV27 and J is TRBJ2-7; the match to TRBD1 covers 8 bases. The CDR3 has 14 amino acids. Germline trimming cut 7 bases from V and 2 bases from J; bases unmatched to any gene: 7. In germline, CDR1 is MNHEY, CDR2 SMNVEV (reference sequence). CDR3 DNA: TGTGCCAGCAACTCCGGGACAGGAGCCTACGAGCAGTACTTC. Its translation is CASNSGTGAYEQYF.

This rearrangement joins TRBV6-1 to TRBJ2-3; perhaps D is TRBD1 or TRBD2 (5 bases each). Germline V lookup: CDR1 MNHNS, CDR2 SASEGT. The CDR3 consists of 16 residues. Trimming stripped 3 bases from V and 0 bases from J, with 13 bases between. Written as DNA, the CDR3 is TGTGCCAGCAGTGAGTTCGGGGCCCCTAGCACAGATACGCAGTATTTT. Its protein product is CASSEFGAPSTDTQYF.

This chain links TRBV29-1 with TRBJ2-1, with D possibly being TRBD1 (6 bases). The V end lost 3 bases, the J end lost 0 bases, and 18 bases lay between the germline ends. The CDR3 loop spans 17 amino acids. Germline V gene sequence: CDR1 SQVTM, CDR2 ANQGSEA. The CDR3 here is CSVDPAGARSSYNEQFF. The DNA for the CDR3 is TGCAGCGTTGATCCGGCAGGGGCCCGTAGCTCCTACAATGAGCAGTTCTTC.

The CDR3 here is CASSMGGQNEQFF. The CDR3 region has the DNA TGCGCCAGCAGCATGGGGGGGCAAAATGAGCAGTTCTTC. The chain joins TRBV4-1 to TRBJ2-1; a weak D match, TRBD2 (7 bases). CDR3 length: 13 amino acids. The V and J ends lost 5 bases and 7 bases respectively, with 12 bases between them. Germline V gene lookup returns CDR1 MGHRA and CDR2 YSYEKL.

The chain employs TRBV9 and TRBJ1-1; D is unclear. The CDR3 consists of 15 residues. Germline lookup yields CDR1 SGDLS and CDR2 YYNGEE. V gave up 3 bases and J gave up 0 bases, with 12 bases separating them. CDR3 DNA: TGTGCCAGCAGCGAAAGGATGATTATGAACACTGAAGCTTTCTTT. Translating gives CASSERMIMNTEAFF.